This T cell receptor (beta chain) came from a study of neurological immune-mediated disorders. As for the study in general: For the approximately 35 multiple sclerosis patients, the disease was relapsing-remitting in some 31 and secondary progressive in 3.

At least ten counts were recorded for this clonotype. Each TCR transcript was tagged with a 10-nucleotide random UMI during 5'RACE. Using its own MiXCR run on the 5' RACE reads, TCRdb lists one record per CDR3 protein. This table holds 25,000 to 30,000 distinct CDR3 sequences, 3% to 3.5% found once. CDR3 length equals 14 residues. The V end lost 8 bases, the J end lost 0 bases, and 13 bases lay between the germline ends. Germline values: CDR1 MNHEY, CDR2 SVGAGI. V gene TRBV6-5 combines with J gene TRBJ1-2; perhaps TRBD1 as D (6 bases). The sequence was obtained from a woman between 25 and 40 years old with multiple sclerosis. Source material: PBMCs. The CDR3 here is CASGEGGTNYGYTF. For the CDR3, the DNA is TGTGCCAGCGGAGAGGGGGGGACTAACTATGGCTACACCTTC.